These 25 T cell receptor beta chains originate from one sample sequenced in a study of T cell responses to AZD1222 COVID-19 vaccine. Data came from immunoSEQ multiplex PCR; TCRdb stores just in-frame clones and leaves some out. The sample shows 100,000 to 150,000 clones, around nine tenths of them seen only once. Sequencing used peripheral blood, obtained on day 0 of AZD1222 vaccination. The receptors shown here come from an adult in good health.

This clone was observed a single time. V gene TRBV23-1 combines with J gene TRBJ1-4, with 7 nucleotides matching TRBD1. Being an ORF, TRBV23-1 has a function that is uncertain. The ends lost 3 bases at V and 5 bases at J; junction bases unmatched: 12. CDR3 length equals 17 residues. CDR3 region: CASSQDVRPGQNEKLFF. The DNA for the CDR3 is TGCGCCAGCAGTCAGGATGTTAGACCGGGACAGAATGAAAAACTGTTTTTT.

J is TRBJ1-5 and V is TRBV3-1 (or the pseudogene TRBV3-2), with a weak D call TRBD1 (6 bases). The CDR3 has 12 amino acids. V lost 4 bases and J lost 11, with 12 bases in between. Germline CDR1 reads LGHDT; CDR2 reads YNNKEL (reference sequence). For the CDR3, the DNA is TGTGCCAGCAGCCCGAGTGGGGGCACCCAGCATTTT. Protein product: CASSPSGGTQHF.

The genes are TRBV5-6 and TRBJ1-2, with D hard to call. Trimming cost V 2 bases and J 8 bases, with 13 bases left between them. Germline CDR1 and CDR2: SGHDT and YYEEEE. The CDR3 covers 13 residues. The CDR3 reads CASSFQTVEGYTF. In nucleotides, the CDR3 is TGTGCCAGCAGCTTCCAAACGGTAGAGGGCTACACCTTC.

This clone was seen once. This rearrangement joins TRBV18 to TRBJ1-4, with 9 bases that match TRBD1. J gave up 8 bases and V 3 bases, and 7 bases lay outside the gene matches. The CDR3 loop spans 15 amino acids. Germline V gene lookup returns CDR1 KGHSH and CDR2 LQKENI. CDR3 sequence (DNA): TGTGCCAGCTCACCTCGGACAGGGGTAGGCGAAAAACTGTTTTTT. Amino acids: CASSPRTGVGEKLFF.

The chain recombines TRBV2 with TRBJ1-1; D is possibly TRBD1 (6 bases). The CDR3 sequence is 13 residues long. V shed 7 bases and J shed 0 bases, with 9 bases lying between them. CDR1 and CDR2 from the germline V gene are SNHLY and FYNNEI. The CDR3 is CASIGQLNTEAFF. The CDR3, as DNA: TGTGCCAGCATCGGACAGCTGAACACTGAAGCTTTCTTT.

The rearrangement uses TRBV5-8 and TRBJ2-2; D remains ambiguous. Germline loops: CDR1 SGHTS, CDR2 YDEGEE. Trimming took 1 base from V and 0 from J, leaving 7 bases between them. This CDR3 has 15 residues. CDR3 coding DNA: TGTGCCAGCAGCTTGACCGGATCGAACACCGGGGAGCTGTTTTTT. This gives the protein CASSLTGSNTGELFF.

The chain uses TRBV4-3 and TRBJ1-1; 7 nucleotides line up with TRBD1. The CDR3 consists of 15 residues. The junction had 6 bases not matched to a gene; V was cut back by 0 bases and J by 5 bases. CDR1 is LGHNA and CDR2 is YSLEER in the germline V gene. CDR3 loop: CASSQDLGQSTEAFF. The DNA for the CDR3 is TGCGCCAGCAGCCAAGATCTGGGACAGAGTACTGAAGCTTTCTTT.

V and J are TRBV11-3 and TRBJ1-1; D is possibly TRBD1 (6 bases). Trimming cost V 2 bases and J 0 bases, with 7 bases left between them. The germline V gene encodes CDR1 SGHNT and CDR2 YENEEA. The CDR3 has 14 amino acids. Written as DNA, the CDR3 is TGTGCCAGCAGCTTATCAGGGGTGAACACTGAAGCTTTCTTT. Translation gives CASSLSGVNTEAFF.

CDR3 in amino acids: CASSSRPPGGYTF. The CDR3 DNA is TGTGCCAGCAGCTCCAGGCCCCCGGGGGGCTACACCTTC. This chain connects TRBV5-8 to TRBJ1-2, with D unclear. Germline lookup yields CDR1 SGHTS and CDR2 YDEGEE. V shed 3 bases and J shed 8 bases, with 14 bases lying between them. The CDR3 spans 13 residues.

This chain links TRBV7-3 with TRBJ2-1; 9 positions agree with TRBD1. J lost 8 bases, V lost 5 bases, and 7 bases had no gene match. The CDR3 spans 14 residues. CDR1 is SGHTA and CDR2 is FQGTGA in the germline V gene. The CDR3 region is CASSPGTGTHEQFF. The CDR3 DNA follows: TGTGCCAGCAGCCCCGGGACAGGGACCCATGAGCAGTTCTTC.

V and J are TRBV11-3 and TRBJ2-1; D uncertain. Between the trimmed V and J ends, which lost 3 bases and 4 bases, there was a span of 7 bases. Germline-derived CDR1 and CDR2 are SGHNT and YENEEA. This CDR3 region has 13 residues. CDR3 in DNA: TGTGCCAGCAGCTTCACTTCATACAATGAGCAGTTCTTC. It encodes CASSFTSYNEQFF.

The V call is TRBV11-3, the J call TRBJ2-7; D possibly corresponds to TRBD2 (7 bases). V was cut by 5 bases and J by 0 bases, with 29 bases left in between. The CDR3 consists of 20 residues. CDR1 is SGHNT, CDR2 YENEEA, per germline. The CDR3 region is CASSPSRGGPHVFSSYEQYF. CDR3 bases: TGTGCCAGCAGCCCCTCCCGCGGGGGCCCTCACGTTTTCAGCTCCTACGAGCAGTACTTC.

This chain links TRBV15 with TRBJ1-5, with D unclear. Germline V lookup: CDR1 LNHNV, CDR2 YYDKDF (reference sequence). V dropped 1 base and J dropped 2 bases, with 6 bases sitting between them. The CDR3 covers 14 residues. For the CDR3, the DNA is TGTGCCACCAGCAGAGGGGTCGGCAATCAGCCCCAGCATTTT. Its protein product is CATSRGVGNQPQHF.

The chain joins TRBV27 to TRBJ2-1, with 13 positions matching TRBD2. V lost 3 bases, J lost 2 bases, and 4 bases stayed unmatched. The CDR3 is 17 residues long. Per the germline V gene, CDR1 is MNHEY and CDR2 is SMNVEV (reference sequence). DNA of the CDR3: TGTGCCAGCAGTTTCCGCGGGACTAGCGGGGCCTACAATGAGCAGTTCTTC. Residues: CASSFRGTSGAYNEQFF.

This clone has only a few counts. The chain is built from TRBV19 and TRBJ2-7; the match to TRBD1 covers 9 bases. V gave up 3 bases and J gave up 5 bases; unmatched junction bases: 5. Looked up from germline, CDR1 is LNHDA and CDR2 is SQIVND (reference sequence). This CDR3 has 14 amino acids. For the CDR3, the DNA is TGTGCCAGTAGTATGGGACAGGGTAGGCACGAGCAGTACTTC. This translates into CASSMGQGRHEQYF. Filled out from reference TRBV19 and TRBJ2-7, the complete variable domain reads DGGITQSPKYLFRKEGQNVTLSCEQNLNHDAMYWYRQDPGQGLRLIYYSQIVNDFQKGDIAEGYSVSREKKESFPLTVTSAQKNPTAFYLCASSMGQGRHEQYFGPGTRLTVT.

V is TRBV7-2 and J is TRBJ1-3, with TRBD1 matching 7 bases. The CDR3 extends over 13 amino acids. The V and J ends lost 1 base and 8 bases, in that order; junction bases with no gene match: 2. Per germline, CDR1 SGHTA and CDR2 FQGNSA. The CDR3 nucleotides read TGTGCCAGCAGCTTAGTACAGGGGTACACCATATATTTT. It codes for CASSLVQGYTIYF.

The chain carries TRBV6-5 and TRBJ2-7; D is tentatively TRBD1 or TRBD2 (5 bases each). The ends were cut back, 6 bases at V and 3 bases at J, with 15 bases in the middle. The germline V gene has CDR1 MNHEY and CDR2 SVGAGI. This CDR3 is built from 14 residues. The DNA of the CDR3 is TGTGCCAGCAGGGCGTGGCAGGGAGACTACGAGCAGTACTTC. This encodes CASRAWQGDYEQYF.

The J gene is TRBJ2-6, the V gene TRBV7-3; TRBD2 aligns across 7 bases. The V gene's germline CDR1 is SGHTA and CDR2 FQGTGA. With V trimmed by 1 base and J by 1 base, 7 bases remained unmatched. The length of the CDR3 is 18 residues. The CDR3 nucleotides read TGTGCCAGCAGCTTAAAGGCGGGAGAACAGTCTGGGGCCAACGTCCTGACTTTC. Translated, it gives CASSLKAGEQSGANVLTF.

The chain carries TRBV7-9 and TRBJ2-1; 9 bases agree with TRBD2. V shed 5 bases, J shed 1 base, and the junction held 6 bases outside the gene matches. Germline values: CDR1 SEHNR, CDR2 FQNEAQ (reference sequence). The CDR3 consists of 16 residues. Written as DNA, the CDR3 is TGTGCCAGCAGCCTCTCAGCGGGGGGATCCTACAATGAGCAGTTCTTC. It encodes CASSLSAGGSYNEQFF. Looking up the rest from reference TRBV7-9 and TRBJ2-1 gives the full variable domain: DTGVSQNPRHKITKRGQNVTFRCDPISEHNRLYWYRQTLGQGPEFLTYFQNEAQLEKSRLLSDRFSAERPKGSFSTLEIQRTEQGDSAMYLCASSLSAGGSYNEQFFGPGTRLTVL.

This chain joins TRBV27 and TRBJ2-7, with 10 bases fitting TRBD1. Germline CDR1 reads MNHEY; CDR2 reads SMNVEV (reference sequence). This CDR3 is built from 16 residues. J lost 6 bases, V lost 6 bases, and 14 bases had no gene match. This CDR3 is CASRLARTGGYSEQYF. Here the CDR3 DNA reads TGTGCCAGCAGACTGGCCCGGACAGGGGGTTACAGCGAGCAGTACTTC.

This chain uses TRBV5-5 with TRBJ2-5; D unclear. Deletions cut 3 bases from V and 2 bases from J, with 8 bases between. Germline CDR1 and CDR2: SGHKS and YYEKEE (reference sequence). The CDR3 sequence is 13 residues long. CDR3 bases: TGTGCCAGCAGCTCCTTGGGGCAAGAGACCCAGTACTTC. Translated, it gives CASSSLGQETQYF. Variable domain in full (rest from reference TRBV5-5 and TRBJ2-5): DAGVTQSPTHLIKTRGQQVTLRCSPISGHKSVSWYQQVLGQGPQFIFQYYEKEERGRGNFPDRFSARQFPNYSSELNVNALLLGDSALYLCASSSLGQETQYFGPGTRLLVL.

This rearrangement joins TRBV7-9 to TRBJ1-1, with TRBD1 matching over 10 bases. This CDR3 spans 15 amino acids. Trimming removed 5 bases from V and 3 bases from J; junction bases left unmatched: 6. Germline-derived CDR1 and CDR2 are SEHNR and FQNEAQ (reference sequence). DNA for the CDR3: TGTGCCAGCAGCAAAGCCGGGACAGGGGACACTGAAGCTTTCTTT. Protein sequence: CASSKAGTGDTEAFF. The full variable domain, with the rest looked up from reference TRBV7-9 and TRBJ1-1, is DTGVSQNPRHKITKRGQNVTFRCDPISEHNRLYWYRQTLGQGPEFLTYFQNEAQLEKSRLLSDRFSAERPKGSFSTLEIQRTEQGDSAMYLCASSKAGTGDTEAFFGQGTRLTVV.

V usage is TRBV5-1 and J usage is TRBJ2-1; 9 bases are a match to TRBD2. The J segment lost 8 bases and the V segment lost 4 bases, leaving 10 bases of the junction unmatched. The CDR3 is 15 amino acids. Germline assignment: CDR1 SGHRS and CDR2 YFSETQ. As DNA, the CDR3 is TGCGCCAGCAGCGGCGGGAGGGCCCCCGGTTATGAGCAGTTCTTC. Amino acid sequence: CASSGGRAPGYEQFF.

The genes are TRBV3-1 (or the pseudogene TRBV3-2) and TRBJ2-3, with D unresolved. The CDR3 is 14 residues long. Trimming shortened V by 4 bases and J by 6 bases, and 14 bases separated the two germline ends. Germline V gene sequence: CDR1 LGHDT, CDR2 YNNKEL (reference sequence). The chain's CDR3 is CASSPQILGDTQYF. The CDR3 coding sequence is TGTGCCAGCAGCCCCCAGATTTTGGGGGATACGCAGTATTTT.

Only a few counts were recorded for this clone. For the CDR3, the DNA is TGCAGCGTTGACCCGGCTAGCGGGAGCTACAATGAGCAGTTCTTC. As protein: CSVDPASGSYNEQFF. This rearrangement joins TRBV29-1 to TRBJ2-1, with 10 positions matching TRBD2. Looked up from germline, CDR1 is SQVTM and CDR2 is ANQGSEA. Trimming removed 3 bases from V and 3 bases from J; junction bases left unmatched: 5. The CDR3 has 15 amino acids.